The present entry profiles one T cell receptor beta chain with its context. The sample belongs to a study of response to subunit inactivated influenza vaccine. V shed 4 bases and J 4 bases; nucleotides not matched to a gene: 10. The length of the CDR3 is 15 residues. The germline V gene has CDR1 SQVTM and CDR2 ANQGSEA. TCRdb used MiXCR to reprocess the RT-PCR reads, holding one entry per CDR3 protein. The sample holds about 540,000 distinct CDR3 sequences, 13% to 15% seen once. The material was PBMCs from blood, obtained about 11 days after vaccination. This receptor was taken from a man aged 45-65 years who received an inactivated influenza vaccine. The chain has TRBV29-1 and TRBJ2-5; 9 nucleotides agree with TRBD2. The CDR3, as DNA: TGCAGCGTTGTTCCCTGGCGGGAGGGCCGAGAGACCCAGTACTTC. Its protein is CSVVPWREGRETQYF.